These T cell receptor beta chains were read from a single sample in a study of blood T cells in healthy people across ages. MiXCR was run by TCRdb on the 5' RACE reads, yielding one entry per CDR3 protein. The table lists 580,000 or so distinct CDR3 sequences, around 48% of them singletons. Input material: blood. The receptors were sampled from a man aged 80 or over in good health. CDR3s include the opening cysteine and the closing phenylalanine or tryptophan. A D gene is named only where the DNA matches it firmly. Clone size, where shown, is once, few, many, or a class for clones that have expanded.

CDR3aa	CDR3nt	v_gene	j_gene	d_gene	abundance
CASRRSSFEQFF	TGTGCCAGCAGGCGTTCTAGTTTTGAGCAGTTCTTC	TRBV6-2/TRBV6-3	TRBJ2-1	NA	few
CSVGRQAYEQYF	TGCAGCGTCGGCAGACAGGCCTACGAGCAGTACTTC	TRBV29-1	TRBJ2-7	NA	NA
CASSLAPARVQLAGGTNEQFF	TGTGCCAGCAGCTTAGCTCCTGCCAGGGTGCAACTAGCGGGAGGAACGAATGAGCAGTTCTTC	TRBV11-1	TRBJ2-1	TRBD2	NA
CASSLAGSGVSTDTQYF	TGCGCCAGCAGCTTGGCGGGTAGCGGAGTTAGCACAGATACGCAGTATTTT	TRBV5-1	TRBJ2-3	NA	NA
CASSLALGGAAKNIQYF	TGCGCCAGCAGCTTGGCCCTCGGGGGGGCGGCCAAAAACATTCAGTACTTC	TRBV5-1	TRBJ2-4	TRBD2	few
CASSQEDHYGYTF	TGCGCCAGCAGCCAAGAAGACCACTATGGCTACACCTTC	TRBV4-3	TRBJ1-2	NA	NA
CSARGDRNQETQYF	TGCAGTGCTAGAGGGGACAGGAACCAAGAGACCCAGTACTTC	TRBV20-1	TRBJ2-5	TRBD1	NA
CASSSVDRGDYNEQFF	TGTGCCAGCAGCTCAGTAGACAGGGGGGACTACAATGAGCAGTTCTTC	TRBV11-2	TRBJ2-1	TRBD1	NA
CASSYWRNTEAFF	TGTGCCAGCAGTTATTGGAGGAACACTGAAGCTTTCTTT	TRBV6-5	TRBJ1-1	NA	few
CASSHTYTGDYEQYF	TGTGCCAGCAGTCATACCTACACGGGGGATTACGAGCAGTACTTC	TRBV12-3/TRBV12-4	TRBJ2-7	NA	many
CASSFDRETQYF	TGTGCCAGCAGTTTCGACAGGGAGACCCAGTACTTC	TRBV6-6	TRBJ2-5	NA	many
CSASPRANTEAFF	TGCAGTGCTAGTCCCAGGGCCAACACTGAAGCTTTCTTT	TRBV20-1	TRBJ1-1	NA	NA
CASSRSTHGGRGTGELFF	TGCGCCAGCAGCCGTTCGACGCATGGAGGGCGCGGCACCGGGGAGCTGTTTTTT	TRBV4-3	TRBJ2-2	NA	NA
CASSYSGTSGGAEQYF	TGTGCCAGCAGTTACTCCGGGACTAGCGGGGGAGCCGAGCAGTACTTC	TRBV6-2/TRBV6-3	TRBJ2-7	TRBD2	NA
CATSRVTVYNEQFF	TGTGCCACCAGCAGAGTAACGGTCTACAATGAGCAGTTCTTC	TRBV15	TRBJ2-1	NA	NA
CASSQGLANEQFF	TGTGCCAGCAGCCAGGGACTAGCAAATGAGCAGTTCTTC	TRBV7-3	TRBJ2-1	TRBD2	NA
CASRFTGTVNNEQFF	TGTGCCAGCAGATTCACCGGGACAGTCAACAATGAGCAGTTCTTC	TRBV7-2	TRBJ2-1	TRBD1	few
CASRDGDYNEQFF	TGTGCCAGCAGGGACGGGGACTACAATGAGCAGTTCTTC	TRBV6-2/TRBV6-3	TRBJ2-1	NA	few
CSAGTGGSETLNTGELFF	TGCAGTGCTGGGACAGGGGGCTCGGAAACCCTTAACACCGGGGAGCTGTTTTTT	TRBV20-1	TRBJ2-2	TRBD1	few
CSVLTATYGYTF	TGCAGCGTTCTGACAGCTACCTATGGCTACACCTTC	TRBV29-1	TRBJ1-2	NA	few
CASSLTIDNEQFF	TGTGCCAGCAGCTTAACCATAGACAATGAGCAGTTCTTC	TRBV7-3	TRBJ2-1	NA	few
CSASPGARTDTQYF	TGCAGTGCTAGTCCAGGGGCGCGCACAGATACGCAGTATTTT	TRBV20-1	TRBJ2-3	NA	NA
CSALRGGSRDNEQFF	TGCAGTGCCCTTAGGGGCGGGAGCCGAGACAATGAGCAGTTCTTC	TRBV20-1	TRBJ2-1	TRBD2	once
CSARDGQETPYERYF	TGCAGTGCTAGAGATGGACAGGAAACCCCCTACGAGCGGTACTTC	TRBV20-1	TRBJ2-7	TRBD1	NA
CASSSSSGRAQETQYF	TGTGCCAGCAGTAGTAGTAGCGGGAGGGCCCAAGAGACCCAGTACTTC	TRBV7-2	TRBJ2-5	TRBD2	NA
CATGGSGRWPNTQYF	TGTGCCACTGGGGGGAGCGGGAGGTGGCCAAATACGCAGTATTTT	TRBV28	TRBJ2-3	TRBD2	NA
CSAIPPRGGTNEQYF	TGCAGTGCTATACCCCCACGCGGGGGGACCAATGAGCAGTACTTC	TRBV20-1	TRBJ2-7	TRBD2	NA
CASSLGGGSYNEQFF	TGTGCCAGCAGCTTAGGTGGGGGGTCCTACAATGAGCAGTTCTTC	TRBV7-2	TRBJ2-1	NA	many
CAWREQGTPYNEQFF	TGTGCCTGGAGGGAACAGGGGACCCCCTACAATGAGCAGTTCTTC	TRBV30	TRBJ2-1	TRBD1	NA